This is a list of T cell receptor beta chains from one sample in a study of blood T cells in healthy people across ages. TCRdb fed the 5' RACE reads into MiXCR, producing one record per CDR3 protein. The table includes over 1.5 million distinct CDR3 sequences, about 50% detected once. The sequencing sample was made of blood. Receptors were obtained from a woman aged 35 to 49 in good health. Each CDR3 is given with its conserved first and last residue. D genes are given only for firm matches. Rows give clone size only sometimes, using once, few, many, or a class for an expanded clone.

>few|TRBJ1-2|.|TRBV6-5
TGTGCCAGCGGACGGCTCACCAGAGCTAACTATGGCTACACCTTC
CASGRLTRANYGYTF
>few|TRBJ2-1|.|TRBV4-1
TGCGCCAGCAGCCGGGACACACACTACAATGAGCAGTTCTTC
CASSRDTHYNEQFF
>few|TRBJ1-4|TRBD1|TRBV7-9
TGTGCCAGCAGCGCCCTTCCGGGACAGAAGTATAATAATGAAAAACTGTTTTTT
CASSALPGQKYNNEKLFF
>.|TRBJ1-2|.|TRBV20-1
TGCAGTGCTAGAGACGCGTTTAGACTAATGGGCTACACCTTC
CSARDAFRLMGYTF
>few|TRBJ2-3|TRBD2|TRBV6-1
TGTGCCAGCAGACTGGCCCGGGGGGGCTCCAGGTGGACAGATACGCAGTATTTT
CASRLARGGSRWTDTQYF
>.|TRBJ2-3|.|TRBV7-2
TGTGCCAGCAGCTTCCATAATGGGAGTACGCAGTATTTT
CASSFHNGSTQYF
>.|TRBJ2-7|TRBD1|TRBV4-3
TGCGCCAGCAGCCAAGATTCAACCGGACAGGGAGTTTTTAATGAGCAGTACTTC
CASSQDSTGQGVFNEQYF
>.|TRBJ1-1|.|TRBV6-5
TGTGCCAGCAGTTACTCGTTAACAGGGATTAACACTGAAGCTTTCTTT
CASSYSLTGINTEAFF
>.|TRBJ2-7|TRBD2|TRBV5-5
TGTGCCAGCAGCTTGGGCGGGACTAGCGGGGACCCCTACGAGCAGTACTTC
CASSLGGTSGDPYEQYF
>few|TRBJ2-1|.|TRBV9
TGTGCCAGCAGCGGTGATATCAATGAGCAGTTCTTC
CASSGDINEQFF
>.|TRBJ1-5|.|TRBV15
TGTGCCACCAGCAGAGGAGAGAGAAGCAATCAGCCCCAGCATTTT
CATSRGERSNQPQHF
>once|TRBJ2-6|TRBD1|TRBV9
TGTGCCAGCAGCGTGCGTGCTGACGGCCAGGGGGCGACGGAAGGGGCCAACGTCCTGACTTTC
CASSVRADGQGATEGANVLTF
>.|TRBJ2-7|TRBD2|TRBV7-9
TGTGCCAGCAGCTCATTCGGGACTAGCGGGGGGAGAAAGGATGAGCAGTACTTC
CASSSFGTSGGRKDEQYF
>few|TRBJ2-3|.|TRBV20-1
TGCAGTGCTAGTGAGCGCGCCAGGGGCACAGATACGCAGTATTTT
CSASERARGTDTQYF
>.|TRBJ2-5|TRBD1|TRBV9
TGTGCCAGCAGCGTAGCCCCGGGACAGGGTTCTCGGCAAGAGACCCAGTACTTC
CASSVAPGQGSRQETQYF
>many|TRBJ2-4|.|TRBV13
TGTGCCAGCACTCCCAAGGGAGCCAAAAACATTCAGTACTTC
CASTPKGAKNIQYF
>.|TRBJ2-1|TRBD2|TRBV5-1
TGCGCCAGCAGCTTGGCCGGCGGGGGGGCCGGAGAGCAGTTCTTC
CASSLAGGGAGEQFF
>.|TRBJ2-7|.|TRBV7-2
TGTGCCAGCAGCTTTTACGCAGAGGGCCGATCATCTAGCTCCTACGAGCAGTACTTC
CASSFYAEGRSSSSYEQYF
>few|TRBJ2-7|.|TRBV7-9
TGTGCCAGCAGCCCCTTTAACGAGCAGTACTTC
CASSPFNEQYF
>once|TRBJ2-3|.|TRBV12-3/TRBV12-4
TGTGCCAGCAGCCCGATTGGGGCCAGCACAGATACGCAGTATTTT
CASSPIGASTDTQYF
>.|TRBJ1-1|TRBD1|TRBV6-5
TGTGCCAGCAGTTACCGAGGACAGGGAATGAACACTGAAGCTTTCTTT
CASSYRGQGMNTEAFF
>.|TRBJ2-4|.|TRBV20-1
TGCAGTGCTCCCTTGGGGGGCACGGGGCCCAAAAACATTCAGTACTTC
CSAPLGGTGPKNIQYF
>.|TRBJ2-5|.|TRBV6-6
TGTGCCAGCAGTTACTCGAATGCAGTGGTTGAGACCCAGTACTTC
CASSYSNAVVETQYF
>.|TRBJ2-1|.|TRBV9
TGTGCCAGCAGCGCCGGTGGACTACCATCAGGTGAGCAGTTCTTC
CASSAGGLPSGEQFF
>once|TRBJ1-2|.|TRBV7-2
TGTGCCAGCAGCTTAACCAGTGCGGGGTGGGCTAACTATGGCTACACCTTC
CASSLTSAGWANYGYTF
>.|TRBJ2-3|.|TRBV12-5
TGTGCTAGTGGTTTGGATCTGGACACAGATACGCAGTATTTT
CASGLDLDTDTQYF
>few|TRBJ2-5|.|TRBV7-2
TGTGCCAGCAGCCATGGCTGGGGTTTTGCCGAGACCCAGTACTTC
CASSHGWGFAETQYF
>.|TRBJ1-2|.|TRBV20-1
TGCAGTGCTAGAGAAGGGATCTACTATGGCTACACCTTC
CSAREGIYYGYTF
>few|TRBJ2-7|.|TRBV6-6
TGTGCCAGCAGTGTCCGTTTAGAGCAGTACTTC
CASSVRLEQYF
>.|TRBJ2-1|.|TRBV27
TGTGCCAGCAGTTTATACCCTATCTGGGGGGAAAGCTCCTACAATGAGCAGTTCTTC
CASSLYPIWGESSYNEQFF
>.|TRBJ1-4|.|TRBV4-3
TGCGCCAGCAGCCAAGTTTTGGACAGAAATGAAAAACTGTTTTTT
CASSQVLDRNEKLFF
>.|TRBJ2-7|TRBD2|TRBV7-2
TGTGCCAGCAACCCCGGACTAGCTTACTACGAGCAGTACTTC
CASNPGLAYYEQYF
>.|TRBJ2-7|.|TRBV29-1
TGCAGCGTTGTGGACCCCGACGAGCAGTACTTC
CSVVDPDEQYF
>few|TRBJ2-3|TRBD1|TRBV28
TGTGCCAGCAGTTACAGGGGCGAGGGGGTATTAGATACGCAGTATTTT
CASSYRGEGVLDTQYF
>.|TRBJ2-7|TRBD1|TRBV7-9
TGCGCCAGCAGCTGGGACAGGGCGGTCTACAATGAGCAGTACTTC
CASSWDRAVYNEQYF
>few|TRBJ2-7|.|TRBV4-3
TGCGCCAGCAGCCAAGGACCTAATAACGAGCAGTACTTC
CASSQGPNNEQYF
>.|TRBJ2-3|TRBD2|TRBV12-3/TRBV12-4
TGTGCCAGCAGTTTGACACCGGGACTAGGGGGGACAGATACGCAGTATTTT
CASSLTPGLGGTDTQYF
>few|TRBJ2-7|.|TRBV5-1
TGCGCCAGCCTTATAAGGGGGTATTACGAGCAGTACTTC
CASLIRGYYEQYF
>few|TRBJ1-4|.|TRBV4-2
TGTGCCAGCAGCCAAGATAAGAGGGGGGATGAAAAACTGTTTTTT
CASSQDKRGDEKLFF
>.|TRBJ2-4|TRBD1|TRBV27
TGTGCCAGCAGCACCCAGGGGGACAAAAACATTCAGTACTTC
CASSTQGDKNIQYF
>.|TRBJ2-5|.|TRBV14
TGTGCCAGCAGCCCCTACACAGGACGCCAAGAGACCCAGTACTTC
CASSPYTGRQETQYF